The present entry profiles one T cell receptor beta chain with its context. Germline lookup yields CDR1 SQVTM and CDR2 ANQGSEA. The CDR3 is 15 amino acids. Losses at the gene ends were 4 bases for V and 2 bases for J; bases not matched to a gene: 8. This sample was included in a study of control samples from healthy donors and cancer patients. Assay: immunoSEQ multiplex PCR; the TCRdb copy retains only in-frame clones and omits some. This sample has some 130,000 clones, with 80% to 95% found just once. This TCR was sampled from a young man in good health. The chain has TRBV29-1 and TRBJ2-3; 8 bases match TRBD2. The sequenced sample consisted of blood. The CDR3 bases are TGCAGCGTTGTCCAGTGGGGACTAGACACAGATACGCAGTATTTT. Translating it yields CSVVQWGLDTDTQYF.